The sequence of this TCR beta chain was determined in a study of blood T cell repertoires in COVID-19. Study information: Material from acute and convalescent COVID-19 was sourced from the United States, Italy and Spain. The cDNA or gDNA used as material had been derived from T cells, B-cell-depleted T cells, or PBMCs.

CDR1 KGHSH and CDR2 LQKENI come from the germline V gene. This CDR3 contains 13 residues. V trimming: 3 bases; J trimming: 9 bases; junction bases outside the gene matches: 4. As originally analysed: Amplification of reference gene primers was used by the study to estimate nucleated cell counts. This table comes from immunoSEQ multiplex PCR, and its TCRdb copy is limited to in-frame clones, with some not included. V and J calls and clone size come straight from that table; D and trimming were deduced from the DNA. This repertoire shows 60,000 or so clones, approximately 84% found once; its top ten account for less than 4.5%.

What was sequenced was peripheral blood. The chain recombines TRBV18 with TRBJ1-5, with 8 positions matching TRBD1. This sequence originates from a man aged 60 to 69 with acute or convalescent COVID-19. CDR3 protein: CASSPAGQGPQHF. Written as DNA, the CDR3 is TGTGCCAGCTCACCGGCCGGACAGGGGCCCCAGCATTTT. Looking up the rest from reference TRBV18 and TRBJ1-5 gives the full variable domain: NAGVMQNPRHLVRRRGQEARLRCSPMKGHSHVYWYRQLPEEGLKFMVYLQKENIIDESGMPKERFSAEFPKEGPSILRIQQVVRGDSAAYFCASSPAGQGPQHFGDGTRLSIL.